The 8 T cell receptor beta chains below all came from one sample that was sequenced in a study of blood T cell repertoires in COVID-19. Profiling relied on immunoSEQ multiplex PCR, and the TCRdb table lists in-frame clones only, not all of them. The sample has hundreds of thousands of clones; around 86% are singletons. The specimen sequenced was peripheral blood. The receptors here all came from a woman between 55 and 75 years old who had recovered from COVID-19.

The chain links TRBV4-1 to TRBJ1-1; no firm D call. Germline loops: CDR1 MGHRA, CDR2 YSYEKL. CDR3 length: 14 amino acids. With 1 base removed from V and 1 base from J, the gap between germline ends came to 7 bases. CDR3 DNA: TGCGCCAGCAGCCAAGTAGAACCGAACACTGAAGCTTTCTTT. Amino acids: CASSQVEPNTEAFF.

Points on this clone: In the same sample, other DNA sequences code for this CDR3. The V gene is TRBV7-3, the J gene TRBJ1-2; D might be TRBD1 (6 bases). Germline V gives CDR1 SGHTA, CDR2 FQGTGA. V gave up 2 bases and J gave up 2 bases, with 6 bases separating them. CDR3 length: 13 amino acids. In DNA, the CDR3 is TGTGCCAGCAGCTTAGGACAGAACTATGGCTACACCTTC. Residues: CASSLGQNYGYTF.

This clone was counted a single time. The chain joins TRBV11-2 to TRBJ1-2; perhaps TRBD1 as D (5 bases). The CDR3 spans 13 residues. V gave up 4 bases and J gave up 7 bases, with 13 bases separating them. Germline CDR1 SGHAT, CDR2 FQNNGV. CDR3 DNA sequence: TGTGCCAGCAGCTCGGACATTGCGCGTGGCTACACCTTC. Translated, it gives CASSSDIARGYTF.

V is TRBV2 and J is TRBJ2-7, with 7 bases aligning to TRBD2. CDR1 and CDR2 from the germline V gene are SNHLY and FYNNEI. The CDR3 contains 15 residues. J gave up 4 bases and V 5 bases, and 11 bases lay outside the gene matches. The CDR3, as DNA: TGTGCCAGCAGTAAACAAGCGGGACTCATGTACGAGCAGTACTTC. Residues: CASSKQAGLMYEQYF.

For the CDR3, the DNA is TGTGCCAGTAGCCCCGTTTTCTCTGGGGCCAACGTCCTGACTTTC. It codes for CASSPVFSGANVLTF. The V call is TRBV19, the J call TRBJ2-6, with unresolved D. Germline V gene data show CDR1 as LNHDA and CDR2 as SQIVND (reference sequence). CDR3 length: 15 amino acids. Trimming pared 6 bases from V and 0 bases from J, leaving 9 bases between.

This chain connects TRBV7-2 to TRBJ2-5, with TRBD2 matching over 8 bases. Germline CDR1 SGHTA, CDR2 FQGNSA. With V trimmed by 5 bases and J by 4 bases, 9 bases remained unmatched. The CDR3 loop spans 15 amino acids. CDR3 in DNA: TGTGCCAGCAGCCGTACCGGGACTAGTGGAGAGACCCAGTACTTC. Translating gives CASSRTGTSGETQYF.

The chain couples TRBV7-2 to TRBJ2-4; perhaps TRBD2 as D (5 bases). V lost 5 bases and J 0 bases, leaving 17 bases between the germline ends. The CDR3 is 17 amino acids. Germline V gene data show CDR1 as SGHTA and CDR2 as FQGNSA. DNA of the CDR3: TGTGCCAGCAGCCTCCGCGGGCAAAGAGGAGCCAAAAACATTCAGTACTTC. Residues: CASSLRGQRGAKNIQYF.

The chain couples TRBV28 to TRBJ2-4, with D tentatively TRBD1 (6 bases). This CDR3 is 13 amino acids long. Trimming took 5 bases from V and 11 from J, leaving 16 bases between them. Germline values: CDR1 MDHEN, CDR2 SYDVKM. CDR3 DNA: TGTGCCAGCAGTCCCCAGGGACACCCCCTTCAGTACTTC. Translation gives CASSPQGHPLQYF.